This T cell receptor (beta chain) was identified in a study of cytomegalovirus exposure and HLA in healthy donors. Study results and limitations: The only immune exposure information that was available was CMV serostatus.

Unrecorded immune exposure was likely among donors, who were nominally healthy when sampled. Vbeta (60) and Jbeta (13) primers were used in the PCR. Only in-frame clones appear in the TCRdb table, and some are missing; sequencing was by immunoSEQ multiplex PCR. Of around 250,000 clones in the sample, 81% were seen once. Remarks on this clone: Its antigen is unknown.

This clonotype was obtained from a woman aged 55-69 years in good health and CMV-seropositive. The source material was PBMCs.

For the CDR3, the DNA is TGCGCCAGCAGCCATCTTCCGGGACAGGGCGTAGGATACGAGCAGTACTTC. This sequence encodes CASSHLPGQGVGYEQYF. V and J are TRBV4-1 and TRBJ2-5, with 9 bases lining up with TRBD1. The J call may be wrong; the DNA end is better matched by TRBJ2-7. Germline V gene lookup returns CDR1 MGHRA and CDR2 YSYEKL. This CDR3 has 17 residues.